These 3 T cell receptor beta chains share one sample of origin, sequenced in a study of T cells in women clearing cervical HPV infection. TCRdb keeps only in-frame clones here, not all; method: immunoSEQ multiplex PCR. Seen in this sample are 25,000 to 35,000 clones; the ten most common clones hold roughly 6.8%. Source material: blood buffy coat. These receptors all stem from a woman aged 18 to 75 with a cervical HPV16 infection that either progressed to CIN3+ or cleared (not recorded which).

Remarks on this clone: The sequence runs out 3 residues before the end of the CDR3; the remainder is reconstructed from the germline J gene. This chain uses TRBV5-1 with TRBJ2-2; 8 nucleotides agree with TRBD2. This CDR3 has 16 amino acids. CDR1 and CDR2 (germline): SGHRS, YFSETQ. Trimming removed 3 bases from V and 1 base from J; junction bases left unmatched: 5. The chain's CDR3 is CASSSSAGGNTGELFF. Partial CDR3 DNA: TGCGCCAGCAGCTCTTCGGCGGGGGGGAACACCGGGGAG.

On this clone: From the germline J gene comes the end of the CDR3, since the read stops 3 residues before it. V and J are TRBV29-1 and TRBJ1-1; the match to TRBD1 covers 7 bases. V shed 4 bases, J shed 0 bases, and the junction held 5 bases outside the gene matches. CDR1 SQVTM and CDR2 ANQGSEA come from the germline V gene. The CDR3 is 14 amino acids. CDR3 DNA, as far as it was read: TGCAGCGTTGGCGGGACAGAATTGAACACTGAA. Its translation: CSVGGTELNTE. The whole CDR3 is CSVGGTELNTEAFF.

With regard to this clone: Read sequence stops 3 residues before the CDR3 end, and the germline J gene provides the missing end. The V gene is TRBV20-1, the J gene TRBJ2-7, with D maybe TRBD2 (6 bases). V lost 5 bases, J lost 2 bases, and 10 bases lay in between. CDR1 is DFQATT and CDR2 is SNEGSKA in the germline V gene (reference sequence). This CDR3 has 12 amino acids. The CDR3 DNA, read in part, is TGCAGTGCTCCGGACTATACCTACGAG. This encodes CSAPDYTYE. The whole CDR3 protein reads CSAPDYTYEQYF.